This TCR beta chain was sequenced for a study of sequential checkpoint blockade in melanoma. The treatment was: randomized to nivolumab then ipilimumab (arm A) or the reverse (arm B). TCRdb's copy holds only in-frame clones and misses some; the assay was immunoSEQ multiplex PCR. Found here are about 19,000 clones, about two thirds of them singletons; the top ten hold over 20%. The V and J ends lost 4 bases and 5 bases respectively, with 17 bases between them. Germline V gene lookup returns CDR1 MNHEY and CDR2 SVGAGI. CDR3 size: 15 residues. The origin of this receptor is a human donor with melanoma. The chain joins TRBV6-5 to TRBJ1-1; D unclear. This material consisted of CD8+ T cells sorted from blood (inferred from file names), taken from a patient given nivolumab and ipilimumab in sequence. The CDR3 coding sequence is TGTGCCAGCAGTTGGGCCTCCATGGGCCGGACTGAAGCTTTCTTT. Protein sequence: CASSWASMGRTEAFF.